The 28 T cell receptor beta chains presented below share a single source sample, sequenced in a study of cytomegalovirus exposure and HLA in healthy donors. PCR primers comprised 60 Vbeta and 13 Jbeta primers. The table came from immunoSEQ multiplex PCR; TCRdb's copy has only in-frame clones and leaves some out. The sample has roughly 160,000 clones, approximately 70% seen once; the top ten hold 5% to 6.5%. Input material: PBMCs. The source of these receptors is a woman between 18 and 29 years old in good health and CMV-seropositive.

The chain is built from TRBV18 and TRBJ2-7; D gene unclear. CDR1 is KGHSH and CDR2 is LQKENI in the germline V gene. The length of the CDR3 is 11 residues. The V end lost 5 bases, the J end lost 2 bases, and 4 bases lay between the germline ends. The CDR3 loop reads CASSETYEQYF. The CDR3 coding sequence is TGTGCCAGCTCAGAGACCTACGAGCAGTACTTC. The variable domain in full, with the rest retrieved from reference TRBV18 and TRBJ2-7, is NAGVMQNPRHLVRRRGQEARLRCSPMKGHSHVYWYRQLPEEGLKFMVYLQKENIIDESGMPKERFSAEFPKEGPSILRIQQVVRGDSAAYFCASSETYEQYFGPGTRLTVT.

The table lists this clone with a few counts. The rearrangement uses TRBV9 and TRBJ2-1; a weak D match, TRBD2 (7 bases). V lost 1 base and J 3 bases, leaving 17 bases between the germline ends. The CDR3 has 17 residues. CDR1 is SGDLS, CDR2 YYNGEE, per germline. The CDR3 DNA reads as TGTGCCAGCAGCGTAAGGGGGGAGGGCCTCTACTACAATGAGCAGTTCTTC. It is translated as CASSVRGEGLYYNEQFF.

In DNA form, the CDR3 reads TGTGCCAGCAGCCCGGTAGGGACAGCGAACACCGGGGAGCTGTTTTTT. Amino acids: CASSPVGTANTGELFF. The rearrangement joins TRBV5-6 to TRBJ2-2, with 7 nucleotides matching TRBD1. J was trimmed by 0 bases and V by 4 bases; bases with no gene match: 6. This CDR3 is 16 amino acids long. Germline assignment: CDR1 SGHDT and CDR2 YYEEEE. Full variable domain (outside the CDR3, taken from reference TRBV5-6 and TRBJ2-2): DAGVTQSPTHLIKTRGQQVTLRCSPKSGHDTVSWYQQALGQGPQFIFQYYEEEERQRGNFPDRFSGHQFPNYSSELNVNALLLGDSALYLCASSPVGTANTGELFFGEGSRLTVL.

The chain combines TRBV29-1 with TRBJ2-6, with D possibly TRBD2 on 5 matching bases. Looked up from germline, CDR1 is SQVTM and CDR2 is ANQGSEA. Trimming stripped 0 bases from V and 14 bases from J, with 11 bases between. The CDR3 sequence is 12 residues long. Here the CDR3 DNA reads TGCAGCGTTGAAGACATAGGGAGCCTCCTGACTTTC. Encoded protein: CSVEDIGSLLTF.

About this clone: Other DNA sequences in this specimen translate into the identical CDR3. The rearrangement links TRBV6-5 to TRBJ1-1; 11 nucleotides match TRBD1. The CDR3 is 15 residues long. Trimming took 5 bases from V and 6 from J; bases not matched to a gene: 8. Germline CDR1 reads MNHEY; CDR2 reads SVGAGI. In nucleotides, the CDR3 is TGTGCCAGCAGTACCCCACGGACAGGGGGCTCTGAAGCTTTCTTT. Translation: CASSTPRTGGSEAFF.

V and J are TRBV28 and TRBJ1-6; 9 bases match TRBD1. The CDR3 extends over 15 amino acids. Germline lookup yields CDR1 MDHEN and CDR2 SYDVKM. V was pared by 5 bases and J by 7 bases, with 6 bases of the junction left unmatched. CDR3 DNA sequence: TGTGCCAGCAGTGCGGTACAGGGGGCAAATTCACCCCTCCACTTT. This gives the protein CASSAVQGANSPLHF.

V is TRBV28 and J is TRBJ2-5, with 11 positions matching TRBD2. The V segment lost 6 bases and the J segment 5 bases; nucleotides outside the gene matches: 2. The CDR3 has 13 amino acids. Germline CDR1 and CDR2: MDHEN and SYDVKM. CDR3 region: CASRTSGVETQYF. The CDR3 region has the DNA TGTGCCAGCAGGACTAGCGGGGTGGAGACCCAGTACTTC.

J is TRBJ2-1 and V is TRBV7-9; no clear D. Per the germline V gene, CDR1 is SEHNR and CDR2 is FQNEAQ (reference sequence). Trimming left V 7 bases short and J 6 bases short, with 10 bases between. The CDR3 length is 12 residues. CDR3 DNA: TGTGCCAGCACACTTCACAGCAATGAGCAGTTCTTC. Its protein is CASTLHSNEQFF.

The chain is built from TRBV28 and TRBJ1-4, with D possibly being TRBD1 (6 bases). The V end lost 10 bases, the J end lost 2 bases, and 17 bases lay between the germline ends. The length of the CDR3 is 15 residues. The germline gives CDR1 MDHEN, CDR2 SYDVKM. CDR3 region: CAIAGYRETNEKLFF. The CDR3 nucleotides read TGTGCCATCGCCGGGTACAGGGAGACTAATGAAAAACTGTTTTTT.

The chain joins TRBV6-6 to TRBJ1-1, with no clear D. The V end was cut by 7 bases, the J end by 4 bases, with 10 bases between. The CDR3 is 12 residues long. Germline V CDR1 and CDR2: MNHNY, SVGAGI (reference sequence). The CDR3 sequence: CASTRDFTEAFF. CDR3 sequence (DNA): TGTGCCAGCACCCGGGATTTCACTGAAGCTTTCTTT.

The gene calls are TRBV9 and TRBJ1-1, with 7 nucleotides matching TRBD1. The CDR3 length is 13 residues. The J segment lost 4 bases and the V segment lost 6 bases, leaving 6 bases of the junction unmatched. The germline CDR1 and CDR2 sequences are SGDLS and YYNGEE. The CDR3: CASTKGAATEAFF. The CDR3 DNA is TGTGCCAGCACCAAGGGGGCGGCCACTGAAGCTTTCTTT.

This chain links TRBV19 with TRBJ1-2; TRBD1 agrees at 8 bases. The V gene's germline CDR1 is LNHDA and CDR2 SQIVND (reference sequence). The ends lost 4 bases at V and 4 bases at J; junction bases unmatched: 14. This CDR3 is built from 17 residues. CDR3 sequence reads: CASSTDRGAVPIYGYTF. The CDR3 bases are TGTGCCAGTAGTACCGACAGGGGTGCAGTGCCCATCTATGGCTACACCTTC.

In its sample, this clone was seen a few times. This chain joins TRBV10-3 and TRBJ2-2; 9 bases agree with TRBD2. The CDR3 has 14 amino acids. V lost 6 bases, J lost 1 base, and 0 bases stayed unmatched. The germline V gene has CDR1 ENHRY and CDR2 SYGVKD. CDR3 sequence: CAIRRGGNTGELFF. As DNA, the CDR3 is TGTGCCATCAGGCGGGGGGGGAACACCGGGGAGCTGTTTTTT.

This clone was counted between two and nine times. This chain connects TRBV7-9 to TRBJ2-1; 9 nucleotides align to TRBD2. Germline V gives CDR1 SEHNR, CDR2 FQNEAQ (reference sequence). V was pared by 4 bases and J by 6 bases, with 7 bases of the junction left unmatched. This CDR3 is 15 amino acids long. The CDR3 protein is CASSSGLAILNEQFF. CDR3 coding DNA: TGTGCCAGCAGCTCTGGACTAGCGATCCTCAATGAGCAGTTCTTC.

V and J are TRBV18 and TRBJ1-1; D is unresolved. Trimming shortened V by 5 bases and J by 1 base, and 11 bases separated the two germline ends. Per germline, CDR1 KGHSH and CDR2 LQKENI. The CDR3 totals 14 residues. Here the CDR3 reads CASSSDGPNTEAFF. CDR3 nucleotide sequence: TGTGCCAGCTCATCCGATGGGCCGAACACTGAAGCTTTCTTT.

This chain joins TRBV6-5 and TRBJ1-2; D call uncertain. CDR1 and CDR2 (germline): MNHEY, SVGAGI. The CDR3 covers 13 residues. V shed 1 base and J shed 3 bases, with 6 bases lying between them. CDR3 sequence: CASSYWEDYGYTF. The CDR3 DNA is TGTGCCAGCAGTTACTGGGAGGACTATGGCTACACCTTC.

This sequence joins TRBV10-3 and TRBJ1-1, with D unclear. V was cut by 10 bases and J by 2 bases, with 8 bases left in between. The CDR3 has 11 amino acids. Germline-derived CDR1 and CDR2 are ENHRY and SYGVKD. CDR3 sequence: CATLTNTEAFF. CDR3 nucleotides: TGTGCCACCCTAACTAACACTGAAGCTTTCTTT.

The genes are TRBV30 and TRBJ2-5; D may be TRBD2 (6 bases). The ends were cut back, 0 bases at V and 2 bases at J, with 13 bases in the middle. CDR1 GTSNPN and CDR2 SVGIG come from the germline V gene (reference sequence). The CDR3 consists of 15 residues. In DNA, the CDR3 is TGTGCCTGGAGTGTACCCGGTAGCGGACAAGAGACCCAGTACTTC. It encodes CAWSVPGSGQETQYF.

In this sample, this clone turned up a few times. The V and J genes are TRBV11-1 and TRBJ2-1; the match to TRBD2 covers 9 bases. Germline V lookup: CDR1 SGHAT, CDR2 FQDESV (reference sequence). This CDR3 has 16 amino acids. V dropped 4 bases and J dropped 3; count of bases not matched to a gene: 7. The CDR3 sequence: CASSSVSGGNYNEQFF. The CDR3 bases are TGTGCCAGCAGCTCCGTTAGCGGGGGTAACTACAATGAGCAGTTCTTC.

The chain links TRBV29-1 to TRBJ2-7, with TRBD2 matching 8 bases. V dropped 4 bases and J dropped 2; count of bases not matched to a gene: 10. Looked up from germline, CDR1 is SQVTM and CDR2 is ANQGSEA. The CDR3 spans 15 residues. CDR3 sequence: CSVGPAGGGAYEQYF. In nucleotides, the CDR3 is TGCAGCGTTGGGCCTGCGGGGGGAGGCGCCTACGAGCAGTACTTC.

V and J are TRBV19 and TRBJ2-1, with TRBD1 matching over 9 bases. This CDR3 comprises 15 residues. V lost 6 bases and J lost 7; bases outside the gene matches: 10. Germline V gene lookup returns CDR1 LNHDA and CDR2 SQIVND (reference sequence). This chain's CDR3 is CASRGGDRVMNEQFF. The CDR3 DNA is TGTGCCAGTAGGGGGGGGGACAGGGTGATGAATGAGCAGTTCTTC.

This clone was counted a few times. This sequence joins TRBV10-3 and TRBJ2-1, with D possibly TRBD1 on 5 matching bases. Germline V gene data show CDR1 as ENHRY and CDR2 as SYGVKD. With 0 bases removed from V and 4 bases from J, the gap between germline ends came to 7 bases. The CDR3 has 14 amino acids. In DNA, the CDR3 is TGTGCCATCAGTGAGTCGACAGATTACAATGAGCAGTTCTTC. This codes for CAISESTDYNEQFF.

This clone was observed a handful of times. The chain couples TRBV5-1 to TRBJ1-6; 9 bases are a match to TRBD1. Germline loops: CDR1 SGHRS, CDR2 YFSETQ. After removal of 4 bases from V and 0 bases from J, the junction contained 5 bases not matched to a gene. The CDR3 is made up of 17 amino acids. The CDR3: CASSKGTGSSYNSPLHF. The CDR3 region has the DNA TGCGCCAGCAGCAAAGGGACAGGGAGCTCCTATAATTCACCCCTCCACTTT.

The genes are TRBV2 and TRBJ2-3; 8 bases align to TRBD2. CDR1 and CDR2 from the germline V gene are SNHLY and FYNNEI. Trimming cost V 5 bases and J 6 bases; bases outside gene matches: 10. The CDR3 sequence is 15 residues long. CDR3 nucleotides: TGTGCCAGCAGTCGACCCCGGGGGGGCCGCGATACGCAGTATTTT. Translating gives CASSRPRGGRDTQYF. The full variable domain, rest sourced from reference TRBV2 and TRBJ2-3, is EPEVTQTPSHQVTQMGQEVILRCVPISNHLYFYWYRQILGQKVEFLVSFYNNEISEKSEIFDDQFSVERPDGSNFTLKIRSTKLEDSAMYFCASSRPRGGRDTQYFGPGTRLTVL.

This clone occurred a few times. The genes are TRBV21-1 and TRBJ2-7; the table assigns TRBD2, which was not confirmed against the DNA. TRBV21-1 is a listed pseudogene. The CDR3 loop spans 15 amino acids. The CDR3 region is CASTTLSGGPREQYF. The DNA for the CDR3 is TGTGCCAGCACCACTTTGTCGGGGGGGCCGCGGGAGCAGTACTTC.

The chain has TRBV13 and TRBJ1-6, with 12 bases that match TRBD1. Per germline, CDR1 PRHDT and CDR2 FYEKMQ (reference sequence). The CDR3 runs 16 residues. The J segment lost 11 bases and the V segment lost 8 bases, leaving 13 bases of the junction unmatched. CDR3 DNA: TGTGCCAGCCGACGTTGGTTGGGACAGGGGGCAACACCCCTCCACTTT. Its translation: CASRRWLGQGATPLHF. Drawing the rest from reference TRBV13 and TRBJ1-6, the complete variable domain is AAGVIQSPRHLIKEKRETATLKCYPIPRHDTVYWYQQGPGQDPQFLISFYEKMQSDKGSIPDRFSAQQFSDYHSELNMSSLELGDSALYFCASRRWLGQGATPLHFGNGTRLTVT.

The count of this clone is one. The chain uses TRBV27 and TRBJ2-1; 11 positions match TRBD1. The germline gives CDR1 MNHEY, CDR2 SMNVEV (reference sequence). This CDR3 is 15 amino acids long. The ends lost 8 bases at V and 6 bases at J; junction bases unmatched: 9. CDR3 DNA sequence: TGTGCCAGCGGCCTCGGGACAGGGGGAACCAATGAGCAGTTCTTC. It codes for CASGLGTGGTNEQFF.

The chain is built from TRBV6-1 and TRBJ1-1; TRBD1 matches at 10 bases. V lost 4 bases, J lost 2 bases, and 7 bases stayed unmatched. CDR3 size: 16 residues. CDR1 and CDR2 from the germline V gene are MNHNS and SASEGT. The chain's CDR3 is CASSASPTGGNTEAFF. The CDR3 region has the DNA TGTGCCAGCAGTGCGTCACCGACAGGGGGCAACACTGAAGCTTTCTTT.